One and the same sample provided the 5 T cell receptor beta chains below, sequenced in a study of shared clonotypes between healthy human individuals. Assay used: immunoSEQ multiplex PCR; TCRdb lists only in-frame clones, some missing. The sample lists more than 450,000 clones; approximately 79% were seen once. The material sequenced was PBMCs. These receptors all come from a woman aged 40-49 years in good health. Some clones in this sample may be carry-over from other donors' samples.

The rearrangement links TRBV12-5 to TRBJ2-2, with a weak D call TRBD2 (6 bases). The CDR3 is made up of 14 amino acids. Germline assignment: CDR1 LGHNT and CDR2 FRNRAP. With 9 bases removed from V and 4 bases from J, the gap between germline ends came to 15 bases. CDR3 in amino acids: CASRRGEGTGELFF. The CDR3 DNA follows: TGTGCTAGCCGGCGGGGAGAGGGCACCGGGGAGCTGTTTTTT.

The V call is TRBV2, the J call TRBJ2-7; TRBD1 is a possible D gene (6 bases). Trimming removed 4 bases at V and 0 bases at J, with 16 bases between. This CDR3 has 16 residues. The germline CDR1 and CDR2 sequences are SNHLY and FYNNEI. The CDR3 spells CASSVGRQANSYEQYF. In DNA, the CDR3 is TGTGCCAGCAGTGTTGGGAGACAGGCGAACTCCTACGAGCAGTACTTC. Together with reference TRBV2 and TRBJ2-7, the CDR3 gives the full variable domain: EPEVTQTPSHQVTQMGQEVILRCVPISNHLYFYWYRQILGQKVEFLVSFYNNEISEKSEIFDDQFSVERPDGSNFTLKIRSTKLEDSAMYFCASSVGRQANSYEQYFGPGTRLTVT.

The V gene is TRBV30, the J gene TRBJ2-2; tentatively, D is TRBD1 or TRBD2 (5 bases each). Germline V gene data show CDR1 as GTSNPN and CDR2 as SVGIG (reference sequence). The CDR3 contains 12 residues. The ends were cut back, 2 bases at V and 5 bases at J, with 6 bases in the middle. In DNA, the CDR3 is TGTGCCTGGAGTTGGGGGACCGGGGAGCTGTTTTTT. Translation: CAWSWGTGELFF.

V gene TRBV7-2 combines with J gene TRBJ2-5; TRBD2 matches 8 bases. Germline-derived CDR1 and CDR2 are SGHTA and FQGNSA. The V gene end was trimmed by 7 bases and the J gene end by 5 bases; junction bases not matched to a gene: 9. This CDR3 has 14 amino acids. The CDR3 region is CASKKTREGETQYF. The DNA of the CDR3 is TGTGCCAGCAAAAAGACACGGGAGGGGGAGACCCAGTACTTC.

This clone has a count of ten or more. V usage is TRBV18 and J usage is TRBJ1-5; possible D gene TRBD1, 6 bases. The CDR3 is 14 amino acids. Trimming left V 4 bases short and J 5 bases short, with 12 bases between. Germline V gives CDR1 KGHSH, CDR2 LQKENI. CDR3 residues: CASSRIEGDQPQHF. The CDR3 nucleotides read TGTGCCAGCTCACGCATCGAGGGGGATCAGCCCCAGCATTTT.